This T cell receptor beta chain was observed in a study of T cell responses to AZD1222 COVID-19 vaccine. Sequencing was performed with immunoSEQ multiplex PCR; in TCRdb, only in-frame clones are kept and a portion is missing. The sample gives some 180,000 clones, around 92% of which show up once; roughly 1.3% is in the top ten. This clone was seen just once. Its antigen is currently unknown. The germline gives CDR1 SGHNT, CDR2 YYREEE (reference sequence). The CDR3 contains 13 residues. V lost 2 bases to trimming and J lost 3 bases, with 8 bases between them. Study results and limitations: Clonal diversity was possibly underestimated, and the donors were mostly white British, with more females.

The chain combines TRBV5-4 with TRBJ1-1; D is uncertain. The source of this sequence is an adult in good health. The specimen comprised peripheral blood, sampled on day 0 of AZD1222 vaccination. DNA of the CDR3: TGTGCCAGCAGCTTCGCGCAGGACACTGAAGCTTTCTTT. Protein product: CASSFAQDTEAFF.